This entry describes one T cell receptor beta chain. Sequencing of TCR beta covered CD8+ and CD4+ T cells obtained from blood. Healthy donors constituted the control group, matched for age and sex. cDNA came from approximately 0.5 to 1 ug RNA primed by random hexamers. MiXCR, run by TCRdb on the immunoSEQ multiplex PCR reads, gives a single entry per CDR3 protein. The data contain roughly 50,000 distinct CDR3 sequences, 85% to 95% of them singletons. This sample stems from a study of CD8 T cells in Susac syndrome. The CDR3 consists of 13 residues. Germline assignment: CDR1 SGHTA and CDR2 FQGNSA. V was pared by 1 base and J by 4 bases, with 5 bases between.

The clonotype originates from a human donor in good health. The sample was CD8+ T cells from PBMCs. This chain joins TRBV7-2 and TRBJ1-5; D is uncertain. CDR3 region: CASSLVGNQPQHF. The CDR3 bases are TGTGCCAGCAGCTTAGTCGGGAATCAGCCCCAGCATTTT.